Reported below is one T cell receptor (beta chain). Its antigen is unidentified. The data belong to a study of T cell repertoires in cytomegalovirus infection. Germline V lookup: CDR1 SGHDN, CDR2 FVKESK. The CDR3 contains 13 residues. V was trimmed by 0 bases and J by 6 bases, leaving 9 bases between them. Study outcomes and limitations: It was HLA-C-restricted CMV-specific TCR beta clonotypes that dominated the response ex vivo.

TCRdb reprocessed the reads with MiXCR, giving one entry per CDR3 protein. Of about 130,000 distinct CDR3 sequences listed, approximately 8.8% are singletons. The chain links TRBV14 to TRBJ2-7; D unclear. Sequenced: PBMCs. The sequence derives from a human donor in good health (CMV status not recorded). Some clones in this sample may be carry-over from other donors' samples. This CDR3 reads CASSQDRIIEQYF. CDR3 sequence (DNA): TGTGCCAGCAGCCAAGATCGGATCATCGAGCAGTACTTC.